This paragraph covers one T cell receptor (beta chain) sequence. This entry comes from a study of blood T cell repertoires in COVID-19. About the research overall: T cells, B-cell-depleted T cells, or PBMCs supplied cDNA or gDNA.

In the original workflow: Using reference gene primer amplification, nucleated cell counts were estimated. Profiled with immunoSEQ multiplex PCR; TCRdb holds only in-frame clones, not every one. V and J calls and clone size follow that table, whereas D and trimming were derived from the DNA. The repertoire includes about 110,000 clones, 75% to 90% of them detected once, and under 8% sits in the top ten. Per germline, CDR1 SGDLS and CDR2 YYNGEE. This CDR3 is 15 amino acids long. The germline V and J ends were trimmed by 0 bases and 7 bases, with 14 bases remaining between them. The genes are TRBV9 and TRBJ2-1; tentatively, D is TRBD2 (5 bases). Material: peripheral blood. This TCR derives from a man in his 70s with acute or convalescent COVID-19. CDR3 DNA: TGTGCCAGCAGCGTAGGAGGGCTAGTACGGAATGAGCAGTTCTTC. It is translated as CASSVGGLVRNEQFF.